Reported below is one TCR beta chain. The antigen remains undetermined. Trimming shortened V by 5 bases and J by 7 bases, and 8 bases separated the two germline ends. There are 11 residues in the CDR3. From germline, CDR1 is GTSNPN and CDR2 SVGIG (reference sequence). The data originate from a study of identifying expanded T cells in peripheral blood. Whole-study results and caveats: Variance in clone template counts between roughly 2-week samples significantly increased with total template count across all healthy donors. Over two and four weeks, about 15 and 19 clones changed, versus around 1.2 between replicates.

During the collection period, no donor immune events like infections were recorded. Clones were sequenced by immunoSEQ multiplex PCR, and TCRdb holds only the in-frame ones, with some missing. The profile covers approximately 100,000 clones, with approximately 90% appearing a single time and 8% to 9% taken by the ten largest. This receptor was identified in a person aged 18 to 70 in good health. The gene calls are TRBV30 and TRBJ1-4; no definite D call. The sequencing sample was made of blood. CDR3 protein: CAWGPGEKLFF. Here the CDR3 DNA reads TGTGCCTGGGGGCCAGGTGAAAAACTGTTTTTT.